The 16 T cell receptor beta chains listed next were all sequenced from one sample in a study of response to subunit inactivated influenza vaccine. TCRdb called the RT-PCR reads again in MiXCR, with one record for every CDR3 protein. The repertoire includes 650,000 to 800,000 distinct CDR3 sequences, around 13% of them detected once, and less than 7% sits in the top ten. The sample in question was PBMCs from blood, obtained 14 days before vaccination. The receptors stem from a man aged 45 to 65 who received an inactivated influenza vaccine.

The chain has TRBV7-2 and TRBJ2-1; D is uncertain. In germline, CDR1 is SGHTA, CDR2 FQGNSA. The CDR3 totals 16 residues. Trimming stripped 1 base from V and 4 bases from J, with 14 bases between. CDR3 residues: CASSLGQLNLYNEQFF. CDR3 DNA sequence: TGTGCCAGCAGCTTAGGCCAGCTTAACCTTTACAATGAGCAGTTCTTC.

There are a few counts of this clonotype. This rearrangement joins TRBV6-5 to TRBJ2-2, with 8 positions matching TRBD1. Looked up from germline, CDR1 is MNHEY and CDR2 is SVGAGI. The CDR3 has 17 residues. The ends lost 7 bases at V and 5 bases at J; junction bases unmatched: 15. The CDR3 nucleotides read TGTGCCAGCACTTCATCGAGAGGGACAGGTCGAACCGGGGAGCTGTTTTTT. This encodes CASTSSRGTGRTGELFF.

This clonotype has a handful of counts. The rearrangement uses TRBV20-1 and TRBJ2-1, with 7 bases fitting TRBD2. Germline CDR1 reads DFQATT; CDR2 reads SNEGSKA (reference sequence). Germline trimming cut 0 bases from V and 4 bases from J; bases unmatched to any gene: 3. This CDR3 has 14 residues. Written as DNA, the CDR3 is TGCAGTGCTAGAGACCGGACTAGGTACAATGAGCAGTTCTTC. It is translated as CSARDRTRYNEQFF.

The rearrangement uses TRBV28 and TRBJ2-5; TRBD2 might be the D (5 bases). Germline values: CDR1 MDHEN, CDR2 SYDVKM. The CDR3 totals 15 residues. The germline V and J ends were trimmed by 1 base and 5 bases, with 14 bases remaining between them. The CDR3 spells CASSLLRASWETQYF. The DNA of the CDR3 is TGTGCCAGCAGTTTATTGAGGGCGTCGTGGGAGACCCAGTACTTC.

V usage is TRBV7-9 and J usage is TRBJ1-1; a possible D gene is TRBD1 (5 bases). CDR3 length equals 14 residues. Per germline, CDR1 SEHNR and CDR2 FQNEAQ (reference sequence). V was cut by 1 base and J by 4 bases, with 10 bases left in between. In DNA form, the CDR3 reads TGTGCCAGCAGCTTAGTGATGGGGGGCACTGAAGCTTTCTTT. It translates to CASSLVMGGTEAFF.

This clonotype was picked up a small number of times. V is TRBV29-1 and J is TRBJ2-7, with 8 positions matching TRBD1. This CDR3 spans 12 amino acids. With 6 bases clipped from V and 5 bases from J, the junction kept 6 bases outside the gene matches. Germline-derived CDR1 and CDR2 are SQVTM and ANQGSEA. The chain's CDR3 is CSVIRTGNEQYF. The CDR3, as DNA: TGCAGCGTGATACGGACAGGGAACGAGCAGTACTTC.

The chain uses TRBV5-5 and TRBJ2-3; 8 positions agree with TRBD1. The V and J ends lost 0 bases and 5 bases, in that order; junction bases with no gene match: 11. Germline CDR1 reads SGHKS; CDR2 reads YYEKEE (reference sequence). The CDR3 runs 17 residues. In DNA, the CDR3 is TGTGCCAGCAGCTTGGCCTTAGGCAGGGGGCGCGTAGATACGCAGTATTTT. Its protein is CASSLALGRGRVDTQYF.

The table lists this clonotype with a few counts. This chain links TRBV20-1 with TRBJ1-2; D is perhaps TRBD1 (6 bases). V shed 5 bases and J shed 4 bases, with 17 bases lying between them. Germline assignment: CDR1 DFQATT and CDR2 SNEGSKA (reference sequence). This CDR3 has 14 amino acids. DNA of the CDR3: TGCAGTGCTTTACTAGACAGGATTGGCTATGGCTACACCTTC. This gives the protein CSALLDRIGYGYTF.

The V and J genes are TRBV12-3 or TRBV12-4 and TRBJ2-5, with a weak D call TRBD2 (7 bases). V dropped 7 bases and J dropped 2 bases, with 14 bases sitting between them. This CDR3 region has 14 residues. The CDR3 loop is CASKRAGTQETQYF. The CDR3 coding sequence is TGTGCCAGCAAACGAGCGGGGACACAAGAGACCCAGTACTTC.

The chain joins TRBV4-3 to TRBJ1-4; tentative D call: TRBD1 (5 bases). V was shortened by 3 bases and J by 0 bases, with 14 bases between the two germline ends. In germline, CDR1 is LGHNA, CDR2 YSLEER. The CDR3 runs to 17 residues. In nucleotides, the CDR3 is TGCGCCAGCAGCCAGGGGGGATCCTATCCAACTAATGAAAAACTGTTTTTT. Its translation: CASSQGGSYPTNEKLFF.

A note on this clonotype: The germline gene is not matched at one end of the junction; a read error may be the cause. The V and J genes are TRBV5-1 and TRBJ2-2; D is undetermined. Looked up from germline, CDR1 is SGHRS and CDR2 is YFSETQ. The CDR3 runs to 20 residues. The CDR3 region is CASSSLSWPGAAANNGELFF. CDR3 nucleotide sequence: TGCGCCAGCAGCTCATTATCGTGGCCTGGTGCGGCAGCGAACAACGGGGAGCTGTTTTTT.

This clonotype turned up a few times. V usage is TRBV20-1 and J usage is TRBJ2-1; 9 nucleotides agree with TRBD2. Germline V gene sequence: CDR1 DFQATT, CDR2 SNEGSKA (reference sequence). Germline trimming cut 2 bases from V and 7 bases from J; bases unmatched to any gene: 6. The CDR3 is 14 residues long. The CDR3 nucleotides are TGCAGTGCTAGATATGTAGCGGGAGTGAATGAGCAGTTCTTC. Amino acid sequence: CSARYVAGVNEQFF.

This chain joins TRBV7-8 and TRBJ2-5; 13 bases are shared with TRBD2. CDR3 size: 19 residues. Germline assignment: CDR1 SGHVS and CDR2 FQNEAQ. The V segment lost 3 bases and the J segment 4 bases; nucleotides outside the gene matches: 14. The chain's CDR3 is CASSFPLGLAGVKGETQYF. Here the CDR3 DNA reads TGTGCCAGCAGCTTCCCACTTGGACTAGCGGGAGTTAAGGGAGAGACCCAGTACTTC.

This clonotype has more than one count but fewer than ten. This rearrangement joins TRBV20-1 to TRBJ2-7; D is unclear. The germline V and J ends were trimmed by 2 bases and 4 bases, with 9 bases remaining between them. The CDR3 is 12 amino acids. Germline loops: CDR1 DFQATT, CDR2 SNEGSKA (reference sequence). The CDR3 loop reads CSARKDAYEQYF. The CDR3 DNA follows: TGCAGTGCTAGAAAGGACGCTTACGAGCAGTACTTC.

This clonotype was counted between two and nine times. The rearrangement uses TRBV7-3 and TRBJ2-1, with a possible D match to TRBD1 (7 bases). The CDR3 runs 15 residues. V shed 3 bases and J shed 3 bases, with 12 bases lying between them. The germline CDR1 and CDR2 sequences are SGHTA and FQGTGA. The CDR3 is CASSFGGTDYNEQFF. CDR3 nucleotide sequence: TGTGCCAGCAGCTTTGGCGGGACAGACTACAATGAGCAGTTCTTC.

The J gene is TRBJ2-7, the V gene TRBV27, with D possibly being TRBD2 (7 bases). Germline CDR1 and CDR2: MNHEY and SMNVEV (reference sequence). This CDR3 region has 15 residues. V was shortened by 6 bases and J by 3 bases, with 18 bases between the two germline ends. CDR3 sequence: CASRSGGADFYEQYF. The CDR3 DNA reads TGTGCCAGCAGGTCGGGGGGCGCGGATTTCTACGAGCAGTACTTC.